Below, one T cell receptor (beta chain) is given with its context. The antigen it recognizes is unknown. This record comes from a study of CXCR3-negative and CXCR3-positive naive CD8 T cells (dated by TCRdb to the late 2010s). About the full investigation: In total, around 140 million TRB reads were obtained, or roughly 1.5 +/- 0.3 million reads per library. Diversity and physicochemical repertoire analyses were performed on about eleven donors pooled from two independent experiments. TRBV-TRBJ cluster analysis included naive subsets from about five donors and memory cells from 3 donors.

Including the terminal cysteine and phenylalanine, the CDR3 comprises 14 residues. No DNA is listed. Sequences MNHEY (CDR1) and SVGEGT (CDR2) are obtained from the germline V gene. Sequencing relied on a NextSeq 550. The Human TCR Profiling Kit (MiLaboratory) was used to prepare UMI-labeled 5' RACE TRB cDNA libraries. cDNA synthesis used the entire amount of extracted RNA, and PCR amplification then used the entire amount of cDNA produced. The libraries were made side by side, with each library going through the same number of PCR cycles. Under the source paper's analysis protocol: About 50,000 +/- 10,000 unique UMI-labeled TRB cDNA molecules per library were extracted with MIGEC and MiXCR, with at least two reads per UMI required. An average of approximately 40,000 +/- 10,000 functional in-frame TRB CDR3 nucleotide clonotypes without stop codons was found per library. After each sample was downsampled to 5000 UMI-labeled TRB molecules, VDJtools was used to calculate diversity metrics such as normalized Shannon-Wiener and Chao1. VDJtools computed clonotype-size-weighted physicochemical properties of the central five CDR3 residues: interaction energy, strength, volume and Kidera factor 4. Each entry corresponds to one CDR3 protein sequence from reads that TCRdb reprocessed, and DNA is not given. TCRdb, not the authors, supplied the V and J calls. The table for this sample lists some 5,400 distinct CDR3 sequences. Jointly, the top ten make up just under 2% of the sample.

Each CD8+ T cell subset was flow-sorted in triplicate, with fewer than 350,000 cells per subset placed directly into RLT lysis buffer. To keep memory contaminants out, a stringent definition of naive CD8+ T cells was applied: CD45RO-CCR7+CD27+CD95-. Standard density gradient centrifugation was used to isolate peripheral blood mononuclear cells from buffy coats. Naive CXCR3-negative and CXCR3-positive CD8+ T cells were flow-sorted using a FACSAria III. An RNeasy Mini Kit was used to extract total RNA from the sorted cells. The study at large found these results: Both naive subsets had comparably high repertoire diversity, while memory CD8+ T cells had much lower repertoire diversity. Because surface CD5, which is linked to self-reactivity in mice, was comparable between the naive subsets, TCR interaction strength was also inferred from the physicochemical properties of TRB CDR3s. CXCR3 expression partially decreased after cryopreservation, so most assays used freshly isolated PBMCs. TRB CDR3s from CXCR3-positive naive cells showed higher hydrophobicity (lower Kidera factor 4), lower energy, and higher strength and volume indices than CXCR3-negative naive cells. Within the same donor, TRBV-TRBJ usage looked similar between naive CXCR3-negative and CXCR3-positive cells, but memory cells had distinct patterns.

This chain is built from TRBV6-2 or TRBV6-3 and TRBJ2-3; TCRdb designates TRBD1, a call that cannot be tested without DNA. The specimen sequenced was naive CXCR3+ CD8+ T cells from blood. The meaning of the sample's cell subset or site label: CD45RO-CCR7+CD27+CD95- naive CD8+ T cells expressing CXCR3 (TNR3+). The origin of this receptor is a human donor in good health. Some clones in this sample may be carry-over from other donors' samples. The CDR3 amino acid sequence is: CASSYEGAGDTQYF.